This TCR beta chain stems from a study of OX40 agonist ivuxolimab in advanced cancers. Across the whole study: Clinicians treated patients with ivuxolimab, an agonistic anti-OX40 (CD134) antibody. Partial response was recorded in three patients: one hepatocellular carcinoma and two cutaneous melanoma cases. Study-level results: In the 0.1 to 3.0 mg/kg range, CD4+ and CD8+ blood T cells had expanded clonally by week 6. The authors also found low normalized T-cell clonal expansion in some nonresponders.

This clone showed up just a few times. The antigen is not known. Sequenced by immunoSEQ multiplex PCR; TCRdb stores in-frame clones only, minus some. In the table there are roughly 56,000 clones, around 86% of which are singletons. Germline CDR1 and CDR2: LNHDA and SQIVND (reference sequence). The V end was cut by 3 bases, the J end by 1 base, with 11 bases between. This CDR3 is 15 amino acids long. The sequencing used CD4+ or CD8+ T cells sorted from blood, collected in a trial of the OX40 agonist ivuxolimab. The TCR was taken from an adult with an advanced solid tumor such as melanoma, head and neck, liver or kidney cancer. The V call is TRBV19, the J call TRBJ2-3; perhaps TRBD2 as D (5 bases). CDR3: CASSISGGRTDTQYF. The CDR3 coding sequence is TGTGCCAGTAGTATCTCGGGCGGGCGCACAGATACGCAGTATTTT.